The 18 T cell receptor beta chains listed next were all sequenced from one sample in a study of Graves' ophthalmopathy and Graves' hyperthyroidism. TCR beta CDR3 amplification used RNA transcripts. A first-round RT-PCR used HTBI primers, followed by a second-round multiplex PCR. Via MiXCR, TCRdb re-called the multiplex PCR reads, giving one row per CDR3 protein. The data show approximately 41,000 distinct CDR3 sequences, about 50% seen once. Sequencing was done on a sample of peripheral blood. These receptors were taken from an adult man with Graves' ophthalmopathy.

This chain joins TRBV7-9 and TRBJ2-1; 10 bases agree with TRBD2. J lost 8 bases, V lost 5 bases, and 9 bases had no gene match. This CDR3 spans 15 amino acids. CDR1 SEHNR and CDR2 FQNEAQ come from the germline V gene (reference sequence). The CDR3 region has the DNA TGTGCCAGCAGCCCAAGCGGGGGGGCCCTATATGAGCAGTTCTTC. Its translation: CASSPSGGALYEQFF. The whole variable domain, remainder taken from reference TRBV7-9 and TRBJ2-1, is DTGVSQNPRHKITKRGQNVTFRCDPISEHNRLYWYRQTLGQGPEFLTYFQNEAQLEKSRLLSDRFSAERPKGSFSTLEIQRTEQGDSAMYLCASSPSGGALYEQFFGPGTRLTVL.

This sequence joins TRBV7-8 and TRBJ2-7, with TRBD2 identical over 8 bases. Trimming cost V 7 bases and J 4 bases; bases outside gene matches: 9. Germline loops: CDR1 SGHVS, CDR2 FQNEAQ. There are 14 residues in the CDR3. The CDR3 reads CASNRVAGGYEQYF. CDR3 nucleotide sequence: TGTGCCAGCAACCGGGTGGCGGGAGGTTACGAGCAGTACTTC.

Concerning this clonotype itself: A much larger clone lies a single base off, so this may be a read error. This sequence joins TRBV6-2 or TRBV6-3 and TRBJ1-1; D ambiguous. Per germline, CDR1 MNHEY and CDR2 SVGEGT. This CDR3 has 18 residues. The CDR3 reads CASRYSMDLLGMGTEAFF. CDR3 DNA: TGTGCCAGCAGATACTCGATGGACCTTTTGGGGATGGGGACTGAAGCTTTCTTT.

CDR3 in amino acids: CASNLGTGVNEKLFF. In DNA, the CDR3 is TGTGCCAGCAATCTCGGGACAGGGGTTAATGAAAAACTGTTTTTT. V gene TRBV7-9 combines with J gene TRBJ1-4, with TRBD1 matching 10 bases. Germline CDR1 SEHNR, CDR2 FQNEAQ (reference sequence). V lost 7 bases to trimming and J lost 4 bases; unmatched junction nucleotides: 6. The CDR3 consists of 15 residues.

The sample holds many counts of this clonotype. The V call is TRBV5-8, the J call TRBJ1-2, with a possible D match to TRBD1 (5 bases). The CDR3 sequence is 15 residues long. With 5 bases removed from V and 4 bases from J, the gap between germline ends came to 18 bases. Germline V gene sequence: CDR1 SGHTS, CDR2 YDEGEE. The CDR3 DNA sequence: TGTGCCAGCAGTCGGAAAGGCAGGGCTGGCTATGGCTACACCTTC. The encoded protein is CASSRKGRAGYGYTF.

The chain links TRBV11-2 to TRBJ2-1; 10 bases are shared with TRBD2. From germline, CDR1 is SGHAT and CDR2 FQNNGV. The V and J ends lost 2 bases and 8 bases, in that order; junction bases with no gene match: 6. This CDR3 is built from 15 residues. The CDR3 DNA reads TGTGCCAGCAGCTTATTCCTAGCGGGAGCGGATGAGCAGTTCTTC. Its protein product is CASSLFLAGADEQFF.

This clonotype was seen at least ten times. The CDR3 DNA reads as TGTGCCAGCAGTAGAGGACTAGCTCTCACCACAGATACGCAGTATTTT. It yields the protein CASSRGLALTTDTQYF. The chain carries TRBV28 and TRBJ2-3, with 8 positions matching TRBD2. CDR3 size: 16 residues. Germline V lookup: CDR1 MDHEN, CDR2 SYDVKM. V dropped 5 bases and J dropped 2; count of bases not matched to a gene: 9. Combining the CDR3 with reference TRBV28 and TRBJ2-3 gives the whole variable domain DVKVTQSSRYLVKRTGEKVFLECVQDMDHENMFWYRQDPGLGLRLIYFSYDVKMKEKGDIPEGYSVSREKKERFSLILESASTNQTSMYLCASSRGLALTTDTQYFGPGTRLTVL.

This clonotype was seen ten or more times. The rearrangement links TRBV12-3 or TRBV12-4 to TRBJ2-3, with D tentatively TRBD2 (5 bases). This CDR3 region has 17 residues. V gave up 3 bases and J gave up 0 bases, with 16 bases separating them. This CDR3 is CASSFEGRTPSTDTQYF. The CDR3, as DNA: TGTGCCAGCAGTTTCGAGGGCCGGACGCCAAGCACAGATACGCAGTATTTT.

Remarks on this clonotype: Relative to the germline gene, one junction end is altered; a read error may explain this. The J gene is TRBJ2-5, the V gene TRBV19, with D perhaps matching TRBD2 (6 bases). This CDR3 spans 15 amino acids. The germline CDR1 and CDR2 sequences are LNHDA and SQIVND (reference sequence). CDR3 coding DNA: TGTGCCAGTAGTATTGGGGGGAGGCTTGGCGAGACCCTGTACTTC. This translates into CASSIGGRLGETLYF.

The chain joins TRBV29-1 to TRBJ1-2, with TRBD1 matching 7 bases. Germline V gene lookup returns CDR1 SQVTM and CDR2 ANQGSEA. The CDR3 is 11 amino acids. V was pared by 6 bases and J by 6 bases, with 4 bases of the junction left unmatched. The CDR3 DNA reads as TGCAGCGTACTAGACAGGGATGGCTACACCTTC. This encodes CSVLDRDGYTF. The full variable domain, in which reference TRBV29-1 and TRBJ1-2 provide the parts outside the CDR3, is SAVISQKPSRDICQRGTSLTIQCQVDSQVTMMFWYRQQPGQSLTLIATANQGSEATYESGFVIDKFPISRPNLTFSTLTVSNMSPEDSSIYLCSVLDRDGYTFGSGTRLTVV.

This clonotype was seen repeatedly, ten times or more. A read error may be the cause here, since a much bigger clone is one base away. This chain links TRBV6-5 with TRBJ2-7; D may correspond to TRBD1 or TRBD2 (6 bases each). CDR1 and CDR2 from the germline V gene are MNHEY and SVGAGI. This CDR3 spans 14 amino acids. Trimming removed 4 bases at V and 7 bases at J, with 17 bases between. The CDR3 protein is CASSWGPGAVEQYF. CDR3 bases: TGTGCCAGCAGTTGGGGGCCGGGGGCGGTGGAGCAGTACTTC.

The V gene is TRBV6-5, the J gene TRBJ1-2; 9 nucleotides line up with TRBD1. Germline V lookup: CDR1 MNHEY, CDR2 SVGAGI. CDR3 size: 13 residues. After removal of 5 bases from V and 7 bases from J, the junction contained 5 bases not matched to a gene. CDR3 DNA sequence: TGTGCCAGCAGTCTTACAGGGGGCCCTGGCTACACCTTC. It codes for CASSLTGGPGYTF.

The V and J genes are TRBV19 and TRBJ1-2, with a weak D call TRBD1 (5 bases). There are 15 residues in the CDR3. Germline CDR1 reads LNHDA; CDR2 reads SQIVND (reference sequence). With 3 bases removed from V and 2 bases from J, the gap between germline ends came to 13 bases. DNA of the CDR3: TGTGCCAGTAGTATCAGCGGGACGGGCAACTATGGCTACACCTTC. Encoded protein: CASSISGTGNYGYTF.

Ten or more counts support this clonotype. V and J are TRBV20-1 and TRBJ2-4; 10 bases line up with TRBD2. V lost 1 base, J lost 6 bases, and 15 bases stayed unmatched. CDR3 length: 18 residues. Germline assignment: CDR1 DFQATT and CDR2 SNEGSKA (reference sequence). DNA of the CDR3: TGCAGTGCTAGAGCCAAATTTGGGGGTTGGACTAGCGGAAACATTCAGTACTTC. As protein: CSARAKFGGWTSGNIQYF.

This clonotype was recorded once. The CDR3 reads CSARDPLGEAFF. CDR3 nucleotide sequence: TGCAGTGCTAGAGACCCACTCGGGGAAGCTTTCTTT. The V and J genes are TRBV20-1 and TRBJ1-1; D gene ambiguous. CDR3 length equals 12 residues. CDR1 DFQATT and CDR2 SNEGSKA come from the germline V gene (reference sequence). V shed 0 bases and J shed 8 bases, with 10 bases lying between them.

This chain uses TRBV12-3 or TRBV12-4 with TRBJ2-2; a possible D gene is TRBD2 (5 bases). The germline V and J ends were trimmed by 10 bases and 7 bases, with 10 bases remaining between them. The CDR3 runs 11 residues. CDR3 DNA: TGTGCCACGAGAGGAGGCGGGGAGCTGTTTTTT. Its protein is CATRGGGELFF.

This clonotype was seen ten or more times. The chain employs TRBV9 and TRBJ2-2, with 7 bases identical to TRBD2. Germline-derived CDR1 and CDR2 are SGDLS and YYNGEE. This CDR3 has 15 residues. The J segment lost 7 bases and the V segment lost 4 bases, leaving 10 bases of the junction unmatched. CDR3 coding DNA: TGTGCCAGCAGCCCCCGGACTAGTATGGACGGGGAGCTGTTTTTT. Its protein is CASSPRTSMDGELFF.

This clonotype is medium-sized (0.01 to 0.1%). The chain recombines TRBV20-1 with TRBJ2-5; 9 nucleotides agree with TRBD2. The CDR3 runs to 13 residues. V was clipped by 5 bases and J by 6 bases; unmatched bases: 7. Germline CDR1 DFQATT, CDR2 SNEGSKA (reference sequence). CDR3: CSAVAGELQTQYF. CDR3 bases: TGCAGTGCTGTAGCGGGAGAGCTCCAGACCCAGTACTTC.